This record covers a single T cell receptor beta chain. The data belong to a study of technical replicates of blood from a few donors. Trimming took 3 bases from V and 7 from J, leaving 12 bases between them. The germline V gene has CDR1 PRHDT and CDR2 FYEKMQ (reference sequence). There are 13 residues in the CDR3. Repertoires were generated with immunoSEQ multiplex PCR, while TCRdb's copy carries only in-frame clones and drops some. The sample yields about 68,000 clones, under 98% seen once. The sample was T cells isolated from PBMCs. The sequence derives from a human donor in good health. The chain uses TRBV13 and TRBJ1-2, with a tentative D call TRBD1 (5 bases). The CDR3 spells CASSFWQGGGYTF. Here the CDR3 DNA reads TGTGCCAGCAGCTTTTGGCAGGGAGGTGGCTACACCTTC.